The 29 T cell receptor beta chains below come from one sample, sequenced in a study of shared clonotypes between healthy human individuals. Here immunoSEQ multiplex PCR was the method, and the copy in TCRdb shows in-frame clones only, minus some. The table shows 1.5 million to 1.9 million clones, with around 98% occurring only once. The source material was naive CD4+ T cells sorted from blood. The subset was: CD45RA+ positively selected. These TCRs come from a man in his thirties or forties in good health.

This clone has only one observation. Other DNA variants within this sample encode the same CDR3. J is TRBJ2-6 and V is TRBV2; D gene unclear. CDR3 length: 14 amino acids. Germline V gene data show CDR1 as SNHLY and CDR2 as FYNNEI. Between the trimmed V and J ends, which lost 3 bases and 1 base, there was a span of 4 bases. For the CDR3, the DNA is TGTGCCAGCAGTGATTCTTCTGGGGCCAACGTCCTGACTTTC. Its protein product is CASSDSSGANVLTF.

The chain employs TRBV28 and TRBJ2-1, with D maybe TRBD2 (6 bases). The V gene lost 3 bases and the J gene lost 2 bases, with 14 bases spanning the gap. The CDR3 runs to 16 residues. Germline-derived CDR1 and CDR2 are MDHEN and SYDVKM. The CDR3 bases are TGTGCCAGCAGTTTTTCGGGAGCCGCCACCTACAATGAGCAGTTCTTC. Its translation: CASSFSGAATYNEQFF.

This clone was observed once. This sequence joins TRBV28 and TRBJ1-5; no clear D. The CDR3 is made up of 14 amino acids. Germline V gives CDR1 MDHEN, CDR2 SYDVKM. V lost 6 bases and J lost 3, with 12 bases in between. In nucleotides, the CDR3 is TGTGCCAGCAGCTCCGACGGATACAATCAGCCCCAGCATTTT. Its protein product is CASSSDGYNQPQHF.

The chain employs TRBV5-5 and TRBJ1-1; D possibly corresponds to TRBD1 (6 bases). Germline CDR1 reads SGHKS; CDR2 reads YYEKEE (reference sequence). V shed 0 bases and J shed 5 bases, with 11 bases lying between them. This CDR3 region has 14 residues. The CDR3 spells CASSLALGATEAFF. The DNA of the CDR3 is TGTGCCAGCAGCTTGGCCCTGGGGGCGACTGAAGCTTTCTTT.

The V gene is TRBV6-6, the J gene TRBJ2-5; 8 nucleotides align to TRBD1. Per the germline V gene, CDR1 is MNHNY and CDR2 is SVGAGI (reference sequence). Trimming at V came to 6 bases and at J to 5 bases, leaving 5 bases not matched to a gene. CDR3 length: 13 amino acids. CDR3 residues: CASSGTGGETQYF. CDR3 DNA: TGTGCCAGCAGCGGGACAGGAGGGGAGACCCAGTACTTC.

The chain is built from TRBV2 and TRBJ2-7; D is possibly TRBD1 or TRBD2 (6 bases each). V was shortened by 2 bases and J by 6 bases, with 14 bases between the two germline ends. There are 14 residues in the CDR3. Germline lookup yields CDR1 SNHLY and CDR2 FYNNEI. The CDR3 DNA is TGTGCCAGCAGTGAAAGGGGGAGGTTGGGCGAGCAGTACTTC. Its protein product is CASSERGRLGEQYF.

J is TRBJ2-5 and V is TRBV15; possible D gene TRBD1, 6 bases. The CDR3 contains 16 residues. CDR1 LNHNV and CDR2 YYDKDF come from the germline V gene (reference sequence). Trimming shortened V by 0 bases and J by 1 base, and 12 bases separated the two germline ends. The CDR3, as DNA: TGTGCCACCAGCAGAGATAAAGACAGGAGCCAAGAGACCCAGTACTTC. This gives the protein CATSRDKDRSQETQYF.

This sequence joins TRBV5-4 and TRBJ2-7, with D tentatively TRBD1 (7 bases). The germline gives CDR1 SGHNT, CDR2 YYREEE (reference sequence). This CDR3 spans 15 amino acids. V gave up 0 bases and J gave up 2 bases, with 12 bases separating them. This chain's CDR3 is CASSLGGDRTYEQYF. CDR3 nucleotides: TGTGCCAGCAGCTTGGGGGGGGACAGAACCTACGAGCAGTACTTC.

V and J are TRBV7-8 and TRBJ1-5; D not certain. This CDR3 is 15 amino acids long. Germline lookup yields CDR1 SGHVS and CDR2 FQNEAQ. V was cut by 6 bases and J by 1 base, with 13 bases left in between. The CDR3 sequence is CASRPNEWSNQPQHF. In nucleotides, the CDR3 is TGTGCCAGCAGGCCTAACGAATGGAGCAATCAGCCCCAGCATTTT. Drawing the rest from reference TRBV7-8 and TRBJ1-5, the complete variable domain is GAGVSQSPRYKVAKRGQDVALRCDPISGHVSLFWYQQALGQGPEFLTYFQNEAQLDKSGLPSDRFFAERPEGSVSTLKIQRTQQEDSAVYLCASRPNEWSNQPQHFGDGTRLSIL.

The chain carries TRBV5-4 and TRBJ2-1; 10 bases map to TRBD2. Germline trimming cut 9 bases from V and 2 bases from J; bases unmatched to any gene: 17. Germline CDR1 is SGHNT and CDR2 is YYREEE (reference sequence). The CDR3 is 18 residues long. Here the CDR3 DNA reads TGTGCCACCCAGCGGGGACTAGCGATAACCGGGCCCTACAATGAGCAGTTCTTC. Amino acids: CATQRGLAITGPYNEQFF.

CDR3 coding DNA: TGTGCCAGTAGTACGGGACTAGCGGGAAGCTCCTACAATGAGCAGTTCTTC. Amino acids: CASSTGLAGSSYNEQFF. V gene TRBV19 combines with J gene TRBJ2-1; 13 bases are shared with TRBD2. Germline V lookup: CDR1 LNHDA, CDR2 SQIVND (reference sequence). After removal of 4 bases from V and 0 bases from J, the junction contained 3 bases not matched to a gene. This CDR3 contains 17 residues.

The V call is TRBV4-2, the J call TRBJ1-4; 8 nucleotides agree with TRBD1. V was clipped by 0 bases and J by 8 bases; unmatched bases: 8. In germline, CDR1 is LGHNA, CDR2 YNFKEQ. This CDR3 comprises 16 residues. CDR3 in DNA: TGTGCCAGCAGCCAAGATCGGGGACAGGTGCGGGAAAAACTGTTTTTT. Amino acids: CASSQDRGQVREKLFF.

The rearrangement joins TRBV7-3 to TRBJ2-5; the D is unclear. The V end was cut by 3 bases, the J end by 7 bases, with 3 bases between. The germline V gene encodes CDR1 SGHTA and CDR2 FQGTGA. The CDR3 is made up of 10 amino acids. Written as DNA, the CDR3 is TGTGCCAGCAGCTTCTTGACCCAGTACTTC. Translating it yields CASSFLTQYF.

V usage is TRBV15 and J usage is TRBJ2-5, with a possible D match to TRBD2 (6 bases). Germline V gives CDR1 LNHNV, CDR2 YYDKDF (reference sequence). V gave up 0 bases and J gave up 5 bases, with 10 bases separating them. There are 14 residues in the CDR3. The CDR3 bases are TGTGCCACCAGCAGAGATGCGGGACGGGAGACCCAGTACTTC. This encodes CATSRDAGRETQYF.

This sequence joins TRBV5-4 and TRBJ1-4; no clear D. Per the germline V gene, CDR1 is SGHNT and CDR2 is YYREEE (reference sequence). Trimming left V 0 bases short and J 7 bases short, with 10 bases between. The CDR3 spans 14 residues. The CDR3 coding sequence is TGTGCCAGCAGCTTGGACCTTTACGGTGAAAAACTGTTTTTT. It specifies CASSLDLYGEKLFF.

The rearrangement joins TRBV11-1 to TRBJ1-1; D unresolved. CDR3 size: 16 residues. Germline-derived CDR1 and CDR2 are SGHAT and FQDESV (reference sequence). V lost 5 bases to trimming and J lost 1 base, with 17 bases between them. CDR3 sequence: CASSHAPTAGNTEAFF. The DNA for the CDR3 is TGTGCCAGCAGCCATGCGCCAACGGCGGGGAACACTGAAGCTTTCTTT.

This clone showed up just once. This rearrangement joins TRBV6-5 to TRBJ2-1, with TRBD1 identical over 11 bases. The J segment lost 8 bases and the V segment lost 2 bases, leaving 2 bases of the junction unmatched. This CDR3 region has 14 residues. Germline assignment: CDR1 MNHEY and CDR2 SVGAGI. CDR3 in amino acids: CASSYGTGGYEQFF. CDR3 DNA: TGTGCCAGCAGTTACGGGACAGGGGGATATGAGCAGTTCTTC.

The rearrangement links TRBV19 to TRBJ2-3; TRBD2 matches 11 bases. V lost 6 bases to trimming and J lost 5 bases; unmatched junction nucleotides: 7. This CDR3 has 15 residues. The germline gives CDR1 LNHDA, CDR2 SQIVND (reference sequence). DNA for the CDR3: TGTGCCAGTAGACGAACTAGCGGGAGTGTAGATACGCAGTATTTT. It is translated as CASRRTSGSVDTQYF.

The V call is TRBV19, the J call TRBJ2-1; no reliable D call. Looked up from germline, CDR1 is LNHDA and CDR2 is SQIVND (reference sequence). Trimming removed 1 base from V and 8 bases from J, with 12 bases in between. There are 14 residues in the CDR3. The CDR3 loop reads CASSIGHLTDEQFF. The CDR3 region has the DNA TGTGCCAGTAGTATAGGCCACCTTACCGATGAGCAGTTCTTC. Combining the CDR3 with reference TRBV19 and TRBJ2-1 gives the whole variable domain DGGITQSPKYLFRKEGQNVTLSCEQNLNHDAMYWYRQDPGQGLRLIYYSQIVNDFQKGDIAEGYSVSREKKESFPLTVTSAQKNPTAFYLCASSIGHLTDEQFFGPGTRLTVL.

The J gene is TRBJ2-2, the V gene TRBV11-2; TRBD1 or TRBD2 may be the D gene (5 bases each). The CDR3 runs 16 residues. V gave up 5 bases and J gave up 0 bases, with 13 bases separating them. Germline assignment: CDR1 SGHAT and CDR2 FQNNGV. The CDR3: CASSNPGTANTGELFF. The CDR3 DNA is TGTGCCAGCAGCAACCCCGGGACGGCGAACACCGGGGAGCTGTTTTTT.

The chain employs TRBV5-8 and TRBJ2-3, with D uncertain. Deletions cut 4 bases from V and 1 base from J, with 10 bases between. CDR3 length equals 14 residues. Looked up from germline, CDR1 is SGHTS and CDR2 is YDEGEE. CDR3 sequence (DNA): TGTGCCAGCAGCCGCTTTGTTGGCACAGATACGCAGTATTTT. This gives the protein CASSRFVGTDTQYF.

The chain carries TRBV13 and TRBJ1-1; D is unclear. Germline V gives CDR1 PRHDT, CDR2 FYEKMQ (reference sequence). CDR3 length: 12 residues. The ends were cut back, 2 bases at V and 1 base at J, with 2 bases in the middle. CDR3 region: CASSLRNTEAFF. In nucleotides, the CDR3 is TGTGCCAGCAGCTTAAGGAACACTGAAGCTTTCTTT.

CDR3 nucleotide sequence: TGTGCCAGCAGTAATACTAGGGCGAACACCGGGGAGCTGTTTTTT. Protein sequence: CASSNTRANTGELFF. The chain has TRBV5-4 and TRBJ2-2, with D perhaps TRBD2 (5 bases). The CDR3 contains 15 residues. Trimming cost V 5 bases and J 0 bases, with 11 bases left between them. From germline, CDR1 is SGHNT and CDR2 YYREEE (reference sequence).

In its sample, this clone was seen a few times. The chain combines TRBV9 with TRBJ1-5; D is undetermined. Trimming took off 0 bases at V and 5 bases at J, with 6 bases between the two ends. Germline V lookup: CDR1 SGDLS, CDR2 YYNGEE. The CDR3 sequence is 13 residues long. The CDR3: CASSVAGDQPQHF. CDR3 DNA: TGTGCCAGCAGCGTAGCTGGGGATCAGCCCCAGCATTTT.

The chain couples TRBV19 to TRBJ1-5; a weak D match, TRBD1 (6 bases). V lost 10 bases and J lost 3, with 19 bases in between. The CDR3 totals 15 residues. Germline CDR1 LNHDA, CDR2 SQIVND (reference sequence). CDR3 bases: TGTGCCACCCAACAAAGGACAGCCCTCAATCAGCCCCAGCATTTT. Translated: CATQQRTALNQPQHF.

The rearrangement joins TRBV2 to TRBJ2-2, with TRBD2 matching 13 bases. V shed 9 bases, J shed 5 bases, and the junction held 6 bases outside the gene matches. The length of the CDR3 is 15 residues. Germline CDR1 reads SNHLY; CDR2 reads FYNNEI. The CDR3 sequence: CASRLGLAGTGELFF. The CDR3 coding sequence is TGTGCCAGTAGACTGGGACTAGCGGGAACCGGGGAGCTGTTTTTT.

This rearrangement joins TRBV4-3 to TRBJ1-4; maybe TRBD1 (6 bases). The germline V gene encodes CDR1 LGHNA and CDR2 YSLEER. V dropped 1 base and J dropped 5 bases, with 23 bases sitting between them. CDR3 length: 19 residues. CDR3 DNA: TGCGCCAGCAGCCAAGTGTGGAACAGGGCTTCGGGAGGGAATGAAAAACTGTTTTTT. The encoded protein is CASSQVWNRASGGNEKLFF.

In this sample, this clone turned up once. The chain carries TRBV10-3 and TRBJ1-2, with 8 positions matching TRBD1. The V gene's germline CDR1 is ENHRY and CDR2 SYGVKD. V trimming: 0 bases; J trimming: 3 bases; junction bases outside the gene matches: 3. This CDR3 spans 15 amino acids. The CDR3: CAISESDREHYGYTF. The CDR3 DNA sequence: TGTGCCATCAGTGAGTCGGACAGGGAGCACTATGGCTACACCTTC.

The chain carries TRBV19 and TRBJ1-1, with D maybe TRBD1 (5 bases). CDR1 LNHDA and CDR2 SQIVND come from the germline V gene (reference sequence). Trimming removed 6 bases at V and 5 bases at J, with 19 bases between. The CDR3 is 15 amino acids. CDR3 sequence: CASRGTSGGETEAFF. The DNA of the CDR3 is TGTGCCAGTAGAGGGACCTCCGGGGGGGAGACTGAAGCTTTCTTT.